These T cell receptor beta chains were read from a single sample in a study of coeliac disease. The method was immunoSEQ multiplex PCR; TCRdb's version includes in-frame clones alone and lacks a portion of them. The repertoire includes thousands of clones, around 62% of them detected once, and about 20% sits in the top ten. The sequenced sample was lymphocytes from the gut lamina propria. All receptors derive from a man aged 55 to 70 with celiac disease on a gluten-free diet. CDR3s include the opening cysteine and the closing phenylalanine or tryptophan. The D gene is left open where the match is weak.

V	length	D	CDR3
TRBV2	15	TRBD1	CASSAGTGTQETQYF
TRBV6-6	15	.	CASSYPGGSVTEAFF
TRBV5-6	16	.	CASSLAGAGYGTEAFF
TRBV18	13	.	CASSPGQSQPQHF
TRBV6-6	13	.	CASSYQGNYGYTF
TRBV5-1	11	.	CASSDSYGYTF
TRBV5-1	15	TRBD1	CASSFFTGGRETQYF
TRBV29-1	13	.	CSVEPGGTDTQYF
TRBV28	13	.	CASSSMRDQPQHF
TRBV6-1	15	.	CASSVEGQSYNEQFF
TRBV25-1	14	TRBD1	CASSEGQGNQPQHF
TRBV18	16	.	CASSRDFPPQSGEQFF
TRBV27	14	.	CASRPTLGGTEAFF
TRBV29-1	12	.	CSARQHTGELFF
TRBV9	16	TRBD1	CASFQDRSSSYNEQFF
TRBV10-3	13	.	CAISEGGKETQYF
TRBV28	12	.	CASRPTHYGQFF
TRBV6-6	13	.	CASSYSRAQPQHF
TRBV11-2	16	TRBD2	CASSLLSWGGRETQYF
TRBV6-1	15	.	CASSAPQRGTHGYTF
TRBV5-5	17	TRBD1	CASTSGQGRGYNSPLHF
TRBV7-3	14	.	CASSFSGDSYEQYF
TRBV5-4	15	TRBD1	CASSLAGTVSYEQYF
TRBV9	15	.	CASSPLDSYNSPLHF
TRBV27	12	.	CASISKVGGAFF
TRBV6-6	11	.	CASRGSYEQYF
TRBV9	14	.	CASTNGTPNYGYTF
TRBV29-1	15	.	CSVLRRQGGGETQYF
TRBV25-1	14	TRBD2	CASTVAGGANEQFF
TRBV4-2	14	.	CASSQPGLLGGYTF
TRBV2	15	TRBD1	CASSMYRDSYEKLFF
TRBV11-2	16	TRBD1	CASSLGPGQNSYEQYF
TRBV12-2	17	.	CASRLFRTGSSSYEQYF
TRBV7-2	14	.	CASSLVPLNTEAFF
TRBV27	16	.	CASSTNQGPSNQPQHF
TRBV7-9	14	TRBD1	CASSLAQGAETQYF